Below, 2 T cell receptor beta chains from the same sample are listed, as sequenced in a study of shared clonotypes between healthy human individuals. Sequenced by immunoSEQ multiplex PCR; TCRdb stores in-frame clones only, minus some. Among 2 million to 2.5 million clones listed, about 94% were seen once. Sequenced sample: naive CD4+ T cells sorted from blood. Subset defined: CD45RA+ positively selected. These receptors were taken from a man in his late teens or twenties in good health.

The chain joins TRBV30 to TRBJ2-3; 9 bases agree with TRBD2. Trimming removed 7 bases from V and 2 bases from J; junction bases left unmatched: 4. Germline V lookup: CDR1 GTSNPN, CDR2 SVGIG (reference sequence). This CDR3 is 13 amino acids long. CDR3 in amino acids: CASSGRNTDTQYF. In DNA form, the CDR3 reads TGTGCCTCGAGCGGGAGGAACACAGATACGCAGTATTTT.

This chain joins TRBV7-6 and TRBJ2-6; tentatively, D is TRBD1 or TRBD2 (5 bases each). The CDR3 is made up of 17 amino acids. Trimming removed 2 bases from V and 5 bases from J, with 16 bases in between. Germline assignment: CDR1 SGHVS and CDR2 FNYEAQ. The CDR3 nucleotides are TGTGCCAGCAGCTTAAGCAGGGAGCTCGGTTGGGCCAACGTCCTGACTTTC. This translates into CASSLSRELGWANVLTF.